This T cell receptor beta chain was recovered during a study of cytomegalovirus exposure and HLA in healthy donors. Whole-study findings and limits: The CMV antigen specificity of a few CMV-associated chains was confirmed through in vitro analysis.

Concerning this clone: Its antigen remains unidentified.

The CDR3 length is 15 residues. Per germline, CDR1 MRHNA and CDR2 SNTAGT. V was pared by 0 bases and J by 1 base, with 8 bases between. PCR primers comprised 60 Vbeta and 13 Jbeta primers. Generated by immunoSEQ multiplex PCR, the TCRdb table keeps only in-frame clones and is missing some. The sample carries about 120,000 clones, 77% recorded once. This clonotype was obtained from a man aged 35 to 55 in good health and CMV-seropositive. The chain combines TRBV6-4 with TRBJ2-3, with D perhaps TRBD2 (6 bases). Sequencing was done on a sample of PBMCs. The CDR3 sequence: CASSDSIAGTDTQYF. Written as DNA, the CDR3 is TGTGCCAGCAGTGACTCGATAGCGGGCACAGATACGCAGTATTTT.